The 17 T cell receptor beta chains presented below share a single source sample, sequenced in a study of shared clonotypes between healthy human individuals. Some clones are missing from TCRdb's copy, which holds only in-frame ones; the method was immunoSEQ multiplex PCR. The table shows some 650,000 clones, with more than 95% occurring only once. The sequencing input was naive CD4+ T cells sorted from blood. Indicated subset: CD45RA+ positively selected. These receptors originate from a woman aged 25-40 years in good health.

This chain connects TRBV5-1 to TRBJ1-1; no clear D. Trimming pared 4 bases from V and 1 base from J, leaving 8 bases between. The CDR3 is 13 residues long. The germline V gene has CDR1 SGHRS and CDR2 YFSETQ. The CDR3 nucleotides are TGCGCCAGCAGCCCCCAATCGAACACTGAAGCTTTCTTT. The encoded protein is CASSPQSNTEAFF.

The chain has TRBV2 and TRBJ1-4; D is unclear. Trimming pared 7 bases from V and 0 bases from J, leaving 6 bases between. CDR1 is SNHLY, CDR2 FYNNEI, per germline. The CDR3 consists of 13 residues. In DNA, the CDR3 is TGTGCCAGCAACCCCGCAACTAATGAAAAACTGTTTTTT. Translated: CASNPATNEKLFF.

To note about this clone: The same CDR3 is also encoded by other DNA sequences in this sample. The chain is built from TRBV18 and TRBJ1-1; D unclear. Trimming removed 5 bases at V and 1 base at J, with 8 bases between. This CDR3 is 13 amino acids long. Germline V lookup: CDR1 KGHSH, CDR2 LQKENI. CDR3 DNA: TGTGCCAGCTCAACCGGGGAGAACACTGAAGCTTTCTTT. Translating it yields CASSTGENTEAFF.

The genes are TRBV21-1 and TRBJ2-5; whether TRBD1, the table's D call, matches the DNA was not checked. TRBV21-1 is given as a pseudogene. CDR3 length: 15 residues. Here the CDR3 reads CASSKAQGFRETQYF. CDR3 coding DNA: TGTGCCAGCAGCAAAGCACAGGGGTTCAGAGAGACCCAGTACTTC.

V is TRBV6-5 and J is TRBJ1-2; D is possibly TRBD1 (5 bases). V gave up 5 bases and J gave up 8 bases, with 15 bases separating them. This CDR3 is 13 amino acids long. Germline V CDR1 and CDR2: MNHEY, SVGAGI. In DNA, the CDR3 is TGTGCCAGCAGTCAGGGACGAGAAACGGGCTACACCTTC. It is translated as CASSQGRETGYTF.

CDR3 amino acids: CSAGTYNEQFF. CDR3 DNA: TGCAGTGCCGGAACCTACAATGAGCAGTTCTTC. The chain links TRBV20-1 to TRBJ2-1, with D uncertain. Deletions cut 6 bases from V and 2 bases from J, with 5 bases between. Germline V gene lookup returns CDR1 DFQATT and CDR2 SNEGSKA (reference sequence). The CDR3 loop spans 11 amino acids.

The J gene is TRBJ2-7, the V gene TRBV18; a possible D gene is TRBD1 (5 bases). Trimming removed 3 bases at V and 2 bases at J, with 8 bases between. This CDR3 is built from 13 residues. Germline values: CDR1 KGHSH, CDR2 LQKENI. In nucleotides, the CDR3 is TGTGCCAGCTCACCGCAAGGGGCCTACGAGCAGTACTTC. This codes for CASSPQGAYEQYF.

The chain has TRBV18 and TRBJ2-4, with 7 nucleotides matching TRBD2. The ends lost 1 base at V and 8 bases at J; junction bases unmatched: 11. Germline V CDR1 and CDR2: KGHSH, LQKENI. The CDR3 runs to 16 residues. CDR3 DNA sequence: TGTGCCAGCTCACCACTTGGGGAGGGCTCGTCAGACATTCAGTACTTC. It translates to CASSPLGEGSSDIQYF.

The chain uses TRBV9 and TRBJ1-4, with 7 bases that match TRBD1. V trimming: 1 base; J trimming: 2 bases; junction bases outside the gene matches: 2. CDR3 length equals 15 residues. Per germline, CDR1 SGDLS and CDR2 YYNGEE. CDR3: CASSVSTGTNEKLFF. The DNA for the CDR3 is TGTGCCAGCAGCGTATCGACAGGGACTAATGAAAAACTGTTTTTT. The entire variable domain, with the rest obtained from reference TRBV9 and TRBJ1-4, is as follows: DSGVTQTPKHLITATGQRVTLRCSPRSGDLSVYWYQQSLDQGLQFLIQYYNGEERAKGNILERFSAQQFPDLHSELNLSSLELGDSALYFCASSVSTGTNEKLFFGSGTQLSVL.

The chain uses TRBV6-6 and TRBJ1-1; D unresolved. The ends were cut back, 6 bases at V and 4 bases at J, with 9 bases in the middle. The CDR3 loop spans 12 amino acids. Germline CDR1 is MNHNY and CDR2 is SVGAGI (reference sequence). Written as DNA, the CDR3 is TGTGCCAGCAGCCATCAAGGCACTGAAGCTTTCTTT. This sequence encodes CASSHQGTEAFF.

This chain connects TRBV2 to TRBJ2-1; no firm D call. The germline gives CDR1 SNHLY, CDR2 FYNNEI. Trimming left V 9 bases short and J 2 bases short, with 11 bases between. The CDR3 has 13 amino acids. The CDR3 reads CARKSEAYNEQFF. CDR3 DNA: TGTGCCAGAAAATCCGAGGCCTACAATGAGCAGTTCTTC. Variable domain in full (rest from reference TRBV2 and TRBJ2-1): EPEVTQTPSHQVTQMGQEVILRCVPISNHLYFYWYRQILGQKVEFLVSFYNNEISEKSEIFDDQFSVERPDGSNFTLKIRSTKLEDSAMYFCARKSEAYNEQFFGPGTRLTVL.

The V gene is TRBV5-1, the J gene TRBJ2-1; TRBD1 is a possible D gene (5 bases). The CDR3 runs to 14 residues. In germline, CDR1 is SGHRS, CDR2 YFSETQ. Between the trimmed V and J ends, which lost 4 bases and 4 bases, there was a span of 12 bases. Here the CDR3 reads CASSPDGAYNEQFF. The CDR3 nucleotides read TGCGCCAGCAGCCCCGATGGGGCTTACAATGAGCAGTTCTTC.

The chain employs TRBV5-1 and TRBJ1-2, with D unresolved. Germline V gene lookup returns CDR1 SGHRS and CDR2 YFSETQ. The ends were cut back, 1 base at V and 6 bases at J, with 13 bases in the middle. This CDR3 contains 14 residues. As DNA, the CDR3 is TGCGCCAGCAGCTTGCGCGGACTGAGGGATGGCTACACCTTC. It yields the protein CASSLRGLRDGYTF.

This clone came up once. The chain links TRBV7-9 to TRBJ1-2, with unresolved D. Germline V gene sequence: CDR1 SEHNR, CDR2 FQNEAQ (reference sequence). The CDR3 length is 13 residues. V was shortened by 2 bases and J by 4 bases, with 8 bases between the two germline ends. The CDR3 region is CASSLIQAYGYTF. In DNA, the CDR3 is TGTGCCAGCAGCTTAATACAAGCCTATGGCTACACCTTC.

V is TRBV4-1 and J is TRBJ2-1; D unresolved. From germline, CDR1 is MGHRA and CDR2 YSYEKL. Trimming left V 6 bases short and J 8 bases short, with 20 bases between. The CDR3 loop spans 15 amino acids. The CDR3: CASRPSETLVDEQFF. The CDR3 region has the DNA TGCGCCAGCAGACCCTCCGAGACTTTGGTCGATGAGCAGTTCTTC.

The chain couples TRBV19 to TRBJ1-1; possible D gene TRBD1, 5 bases. The CDR3 contains 15 residues. Trimming shortened V by 11 bases and J by 0 bases, and 19 bases separated the two germline ends. The V gene's germline CDR1 is LNHDA and CDR2 SQIVND (reference sequence). The CDR3 loop reads CASQLLGHLNTEAFF. The CDR3 DNA reads as TGTGCCTCCCAATTGCTCGGACACCTGAACACTGAAGCTTTCTTT.

A word on this clone: At one end, the junction sequence differs from germline, possibly due to a read error. J is TRBJ1-2 and V is TRBV28, with D tentatively TRBD1 (5 bases). Germline V gene lookup returns CDR1 MDHEN and CDR2 SYDVKM. The CDR3 has 13 amino acids. This CDR3 reads CASGFLGTYGYTF. For the CDR3, the DNA is TGTGCCAGCGGTTTCTTGGGGACCTATGGCTACACCTTC.